The rows below give T cell receptor beta chains drawn from one sample of a study of T cell responses to AZD1222 COVID-19 vaccine. The table came from immunoSEQ multiplex PCR; TCRdb's copy has only in-frame clones and leaves some out. Here the sample spans under 50,000 clones, about 90% being singletons. The sequenced sample was peripheral blood, obtained 28 days after the second AZD1222 dose. These receptors originate from an adult who received the AZD1222 COVID-19 vaccine. Each CDR3 is given with its conserved first and last residue. The D gene is left open where the match is weak. Clone size, where shown, is once, few, many, or a class for clones that have expanded.

NA,TRBV30,TRBJ2-1,NA,CASEGRGNNEQFF,TGTGCCTCCGAGGGACGGGGGAACAATGAGCAGTTCTTC
NA,TRBV7-2,TRBJ2-1,NA,CASKSGSAGSEQFF,TGTGCCAGCAAGAGCGGCTCCGCCGGCAGTGAGCAGTTCTTC
NA,TRBV4-1,TRBJ2-7,TRBD2,CASSHPPGGAYEQYF,TGCGCCAGCAGCCACCCGCCGGGAGGGGCCTACGAGCAGTACTTC
NA,TRBV9,TRBJ1-1,NA,CASSSQTESYTEAFF,TGTGCCAGCAGCTCACAGACAGAAAGCTACACTGAAGCTTTCTTT
NA,TRBV18,TRBJ2-1,NA,CASSRDNRESDEQFF,TGTGCCAGCTCACGAGATAACAGGGAGAGCGATGAGCAGTTCTTC
NA,TRBV29-1,TRBJ1-2,NA,CSVDTGNTGYTF,TGCAGCGTTGATACGGGGAACACTGGCTACACCTTC
NA,TRBV9,TRBJ2-1,TRBD1,CASSAWGRGLDEQFF,TGTGCCAGCAGCGCCTGGGGCAGGGGGCTGGATGAGCAGTTCTTC
few,TRBV5-1,TRBJ2-3,TRBD2,CASSSDSGADTQYF,TGCGCCAGCAGCTCTGATAGCGGGGCAGATACGCAGTATTTT
NA,TRBV6-2/TRBV6-3,TRBJ2-6,NA,CASSKHHSGANVLTF,TGTGCCAGCAGTAAACACCACTCTGGGGCCAACGTCCTGACTTTC
NA,TRBV6-5,TRBJ2-7,TRBD1,CASSYSTGGSYEQYF,TGTGCCAGCAGTTACTCTACAGGGGGTTCCTACGAGCAGTACTTC
few,TRBV7-2,TRBJ2-3,TRBD1,CASRDRDYTDTQYF,TGTGCCAGCAGGGACAGGGATTACACAGATACGCAGTATTTT
NA,TRBV18,TRBJ1-4,TRBD1,CASSPRPGQGNEKLFF,TGTGCCAGCTCACCCCGCCCGGGACAGGGGAATGAAAAACTGTTTTTT
NA,TRBV5-1,TRBJ2-7,TRBD1,CASSFDRGRDEQYF,TGCGCCAGCAGCTTTGACAGGGGAAGGGACGAGCAGTACTTC
NA,TRBV5-1,TRBJ1-5,NA,CASSLEGASNQPQHF,TGCGCCAGCAGCTTGGAAGGGGCGAGCAATCAGCCCCAGCATTTT
NA,TRBV20-1,TRBJ1-1,NA,CSASGGGNTEAFF,TGCAGTGCTAGTGGGGGTGGGAACACTGAAGCTTTCTTT
NA,TRBV5-1,TRBJ2-4,NA,CASSLSLAKNIQYF,TGCGCCAGCAGCCTGAGTTTAGCCAAAAACATTCAGTACTTC
NA,TRBV15,TRBJ1-3,NA,CATSRSPTEDSGNTIYF,TGTGCCACCAGCAGATCCCCCACAGAGGACTCTGGAAACACCATATATTTT
NA,TRBV7-2,TRBJ1-1,NA,CASSRAVNTEAFF,TGTGCCAGCAGCCGGGCTGTGAACACTGAAGCTTTCTTT
NA,TRBV7-3,TRBJ2-1,TRBD2,CASSAGLAGFNEQFF,TGTGCCAGCAGCGCGGGACTAGCGGGTTTCAATGAGCAGTTCTTC